This T cell receptor beta chain is drawn from a study of graft-versus-host responses after intestinal transplantation. The CDR3 contains 15 residues. Germline values: CDR1 MNHEY, CDR2 SVGAGI. V was clipped by 8 bases and J by 5 bases, with 16 bases between them. The method was immunoSEQ multiplex PCR; TCRdb's version includes in-frame clones alone and lacks a portion of them. Counted here are roughly 10,000 clones, roughly 29% occurring once; the ten biggest clones make up roughly 5.7%. The gene calls are TRBV6-5 and TRBJ1-6; D possibly corresponds to TRBD1 (6 bases). This TCR came from a human patient who was an organ donor for intestinal transplantation. Sequenced material: alloreactive CD4+ T cells from a mixed lymphocyte reaction culture, taken before transplantation. Noted subset: CFSE-low proliferating T cells sorted from approximately 6-day pre-transplant mixed lymphocyte reaction (GvH or HvG direction). CDR3 in amino acids: CASGPAGGDNSPLHF. CDR3 nucleotides: TGTGCCAGCGGCCCCGCGGGGGGCGATAATTCACCCCTCCACTTT.